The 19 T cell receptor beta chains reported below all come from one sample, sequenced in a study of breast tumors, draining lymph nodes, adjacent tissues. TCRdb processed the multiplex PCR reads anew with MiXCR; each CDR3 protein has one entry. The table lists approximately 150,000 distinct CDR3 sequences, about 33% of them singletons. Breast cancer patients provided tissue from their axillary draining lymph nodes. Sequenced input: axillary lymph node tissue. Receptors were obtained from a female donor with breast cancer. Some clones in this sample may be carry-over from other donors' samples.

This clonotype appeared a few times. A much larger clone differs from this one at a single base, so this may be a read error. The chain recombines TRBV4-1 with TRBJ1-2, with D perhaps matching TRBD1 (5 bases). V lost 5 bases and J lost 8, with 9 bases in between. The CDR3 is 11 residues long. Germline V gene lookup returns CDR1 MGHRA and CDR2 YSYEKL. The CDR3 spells CASSRGPGYTF. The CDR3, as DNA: TGCGCCAGCAGCAGGGGACCCGGCTACACCTTC.

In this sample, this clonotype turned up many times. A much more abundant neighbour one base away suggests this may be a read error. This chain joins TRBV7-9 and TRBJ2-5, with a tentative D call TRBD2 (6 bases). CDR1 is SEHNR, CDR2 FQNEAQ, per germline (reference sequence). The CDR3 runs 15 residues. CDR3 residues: CASSLWDLGGETQHF. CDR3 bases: TGTGCCAGCAGCTTATGGGACCTCGGGGGTGAGACCCAGCACTTC.

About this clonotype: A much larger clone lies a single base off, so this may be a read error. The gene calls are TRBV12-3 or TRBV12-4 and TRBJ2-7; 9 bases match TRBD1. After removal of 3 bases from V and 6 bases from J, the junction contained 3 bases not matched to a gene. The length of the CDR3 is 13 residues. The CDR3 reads CASSFTGGIEQYF. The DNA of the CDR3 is TGTGCCAGCAGTTTCACAGGGGGCATCGAGCAGTACTTC.

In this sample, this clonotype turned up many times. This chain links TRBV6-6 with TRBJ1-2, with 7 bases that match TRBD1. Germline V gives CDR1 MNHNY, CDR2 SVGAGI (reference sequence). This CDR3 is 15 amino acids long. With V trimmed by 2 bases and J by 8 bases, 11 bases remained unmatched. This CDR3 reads CASSYDGGRGQGYTF. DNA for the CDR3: TGTGCCAGCAGTTACGACGGAGGGAGGGGGCAAGGCTACACCTTC.

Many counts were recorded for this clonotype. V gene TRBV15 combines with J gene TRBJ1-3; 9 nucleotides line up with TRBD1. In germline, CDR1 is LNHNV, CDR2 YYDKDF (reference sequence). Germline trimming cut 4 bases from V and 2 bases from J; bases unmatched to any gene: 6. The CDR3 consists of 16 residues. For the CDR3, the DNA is TGTGCCACCAGCAATTTGAGGGACAGGGCTGGAAACACCATATATTTT. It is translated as CATSNLRDRAGNTIYF.

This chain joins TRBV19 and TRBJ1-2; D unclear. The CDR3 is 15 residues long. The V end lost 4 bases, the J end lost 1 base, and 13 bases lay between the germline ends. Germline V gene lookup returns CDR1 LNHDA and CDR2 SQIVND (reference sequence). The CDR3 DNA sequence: TGTGCCAGTAGTACTTCCGGACTGTATAACTATGGCTACACCTTC. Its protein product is CASSTSGLYNYGYTF. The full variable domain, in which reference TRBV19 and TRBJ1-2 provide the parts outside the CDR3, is DGGITQSPKYLFRKEGQNVTLSCEQNLNHDAMYWYRQDPGQGLRLIYYSQIVNDFQKGDIAEGYSVSREKKESFPLTVTSAQKNPTAFYLCASSTSGLYNYGYTFGSGTRLTVV.

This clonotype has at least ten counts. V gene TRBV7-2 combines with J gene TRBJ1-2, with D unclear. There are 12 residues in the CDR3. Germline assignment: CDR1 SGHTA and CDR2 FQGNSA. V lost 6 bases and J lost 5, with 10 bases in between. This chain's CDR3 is CASSEGEYGYTF. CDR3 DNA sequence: TGTGCCAGCAGTGAGGGCGAATATGGCTACACCTTC.

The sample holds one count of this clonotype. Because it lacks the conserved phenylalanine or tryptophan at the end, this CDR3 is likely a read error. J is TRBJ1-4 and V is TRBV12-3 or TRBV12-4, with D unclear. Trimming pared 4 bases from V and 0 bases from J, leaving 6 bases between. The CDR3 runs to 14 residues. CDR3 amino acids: CASSSSSTNEKLFL. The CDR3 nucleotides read TGTGCCAGCAGTTCATCCTCAACTAATGAAAAACTGTTTCTT.

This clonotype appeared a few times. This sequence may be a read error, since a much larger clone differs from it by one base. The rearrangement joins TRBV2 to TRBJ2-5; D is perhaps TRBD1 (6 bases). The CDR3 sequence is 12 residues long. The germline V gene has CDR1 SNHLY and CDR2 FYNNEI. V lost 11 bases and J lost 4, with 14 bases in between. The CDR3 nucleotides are TGTGCCTGGAGTGGGGGCCTAGAGACCCAGTACTTC. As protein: CAWSGGLETQYF.

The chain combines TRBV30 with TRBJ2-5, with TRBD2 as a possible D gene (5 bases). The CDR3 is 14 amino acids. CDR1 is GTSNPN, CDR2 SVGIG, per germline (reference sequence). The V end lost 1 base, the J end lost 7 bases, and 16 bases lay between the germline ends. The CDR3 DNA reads TGTGCCTGGAGTGGAACGGGGTCCGGTGGGACCCAGTACTTC. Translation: CAWSGTGSGGTQYF.

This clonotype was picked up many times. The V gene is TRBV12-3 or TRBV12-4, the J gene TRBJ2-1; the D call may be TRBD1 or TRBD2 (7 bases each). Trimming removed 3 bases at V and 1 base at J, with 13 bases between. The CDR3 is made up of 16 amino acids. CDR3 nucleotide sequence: TGTGCCAGCAGTTTCCAGGGGGGGAGGTCCTACAATGAGCAGTTCTTC. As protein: CASSFQGGRSYNEQFF.

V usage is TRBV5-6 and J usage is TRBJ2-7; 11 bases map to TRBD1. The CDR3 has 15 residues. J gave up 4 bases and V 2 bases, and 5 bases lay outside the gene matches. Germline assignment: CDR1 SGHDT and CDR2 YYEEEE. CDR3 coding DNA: TGTGCCAGCAGCTTTACCGGACAGGGGGCATACGAGCAGTACTTC. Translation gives CASSFTGQGAYEQYF.

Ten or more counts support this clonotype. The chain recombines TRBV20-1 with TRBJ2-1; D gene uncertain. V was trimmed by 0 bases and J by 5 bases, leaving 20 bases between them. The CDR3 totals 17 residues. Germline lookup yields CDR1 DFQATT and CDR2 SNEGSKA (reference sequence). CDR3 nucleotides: TGCAGTGCTAGAGACCCTAGGAGACCCACAAGGAACAATGAGCAGTTCTTC. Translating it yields CSARDPRRPTRNNEQFF.

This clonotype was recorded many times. The DNA of the CDR3 is TGTGCCACCAATACGCAGTATTTT. Translated: CATNTQYF. The rearrangement joins TRBV2 to TRBJ2-3; no clear D gene. The CDR3 spans 8 residues. Germline-derived CDR1 and CDR2 are SNHLY and FYNNEI. With 10 bases removed from V and 7 bases from J, the gap between germline ends came to 3 bases.

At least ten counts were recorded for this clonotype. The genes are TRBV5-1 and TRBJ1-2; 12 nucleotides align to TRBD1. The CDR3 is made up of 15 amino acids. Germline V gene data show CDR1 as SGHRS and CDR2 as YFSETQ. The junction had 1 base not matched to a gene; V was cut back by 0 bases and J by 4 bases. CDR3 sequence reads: CASSLEGQGAYGYTF. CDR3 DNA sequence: TGCGCCAGCAGCTTGGAGGGACAGGGGGCCTATGGCTACACCTTC.

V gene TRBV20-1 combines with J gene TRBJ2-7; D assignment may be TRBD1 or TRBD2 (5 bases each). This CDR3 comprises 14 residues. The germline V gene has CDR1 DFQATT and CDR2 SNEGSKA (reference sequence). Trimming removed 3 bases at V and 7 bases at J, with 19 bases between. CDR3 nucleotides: TGCAGTGCTAGGGATGGGGCCGGGATGGCGGAGCAGTACTTC. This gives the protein CSARDGAGMAEQYF.

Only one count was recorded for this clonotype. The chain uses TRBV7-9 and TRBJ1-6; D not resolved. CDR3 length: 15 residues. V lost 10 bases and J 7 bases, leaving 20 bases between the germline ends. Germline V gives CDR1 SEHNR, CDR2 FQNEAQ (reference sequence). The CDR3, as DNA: TGTGCCAACGGCTTCCGGGAACGAGCGAATTCACCCCTCCACTTT. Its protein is CANGFRERANSPLHF.

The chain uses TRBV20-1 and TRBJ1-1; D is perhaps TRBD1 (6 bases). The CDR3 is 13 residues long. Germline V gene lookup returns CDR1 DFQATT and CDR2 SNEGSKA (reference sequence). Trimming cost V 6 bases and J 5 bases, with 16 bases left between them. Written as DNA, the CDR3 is TGCAGTGCCATTAGGGACAAGCCAACTGAAGCTTTCTTT. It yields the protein CSAIRDKPTEAFF.

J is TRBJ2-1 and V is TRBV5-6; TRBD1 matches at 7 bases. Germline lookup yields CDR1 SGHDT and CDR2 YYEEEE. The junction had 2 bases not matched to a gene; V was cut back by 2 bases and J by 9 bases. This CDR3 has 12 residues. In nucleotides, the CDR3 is TGTGCCAGCAGCTTACAGGGGTTTGAGCAGTTCTTC. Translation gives CASSLQGFEQFF.